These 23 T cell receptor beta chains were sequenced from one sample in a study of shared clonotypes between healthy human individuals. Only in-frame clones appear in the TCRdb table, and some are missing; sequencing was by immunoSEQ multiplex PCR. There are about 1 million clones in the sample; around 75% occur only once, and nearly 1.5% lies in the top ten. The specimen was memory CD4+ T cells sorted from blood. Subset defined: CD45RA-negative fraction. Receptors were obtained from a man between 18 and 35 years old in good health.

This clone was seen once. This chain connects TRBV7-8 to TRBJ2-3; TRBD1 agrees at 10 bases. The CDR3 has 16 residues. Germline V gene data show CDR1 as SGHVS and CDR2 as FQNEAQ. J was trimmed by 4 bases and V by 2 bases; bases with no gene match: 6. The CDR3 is CASSLSGQGRADTQYF. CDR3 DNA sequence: TGTGCCAGCAGCTTATCGGGACAGGGGCGCGCAGATACGCAGTATTTT. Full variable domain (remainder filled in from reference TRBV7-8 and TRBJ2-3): GAGVSQSPRYKVAKRGQDVALRCDPISGHVSLFWYQQALGQGPEFLTYFQNEAQLDKSGLPSDRFFAERPEGSVSTLKIQRTQQEDSAVYLCASSLSGQGRADTQYFGPGTRLTVL.

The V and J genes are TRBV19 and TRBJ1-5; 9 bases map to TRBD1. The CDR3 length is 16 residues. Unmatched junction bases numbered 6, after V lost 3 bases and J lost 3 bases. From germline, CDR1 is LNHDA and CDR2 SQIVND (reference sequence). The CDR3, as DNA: TGTGCCAGTAGTATGGGGGGACAGGGCCTCAATCAGCCCCAGCATTTT. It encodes CASSMGGQGLNQPQHF.

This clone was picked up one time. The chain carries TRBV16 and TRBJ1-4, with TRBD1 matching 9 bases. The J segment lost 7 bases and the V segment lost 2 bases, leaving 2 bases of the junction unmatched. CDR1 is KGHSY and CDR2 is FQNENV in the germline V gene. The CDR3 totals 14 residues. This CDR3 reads CASSQRDRVEKLFF. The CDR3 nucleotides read TGTGCCAGCAGCCAAAGGGACAGGGTTGAAAAACTGTTTTTT. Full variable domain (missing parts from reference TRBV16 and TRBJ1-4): GEEVAQTPKHLVRGEGQKAKLYCAPIKGHSYVFWYQQVLKNEFKFLISFQNENVFDETGMPKERFSAKCLPNSPCSLEIQATKLEDSAVYFCASSQRDRVEKLFFGSGTQLSVL.

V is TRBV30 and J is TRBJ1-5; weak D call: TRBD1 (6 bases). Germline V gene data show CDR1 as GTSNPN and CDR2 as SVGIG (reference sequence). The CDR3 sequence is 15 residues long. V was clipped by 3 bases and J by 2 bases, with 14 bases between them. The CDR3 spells CAWRPPGAGNQPQHF. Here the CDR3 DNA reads TGTGCCTGGAGGCCCCCGGGGGCGGGCAATCAGCCCCAGCATTTT.

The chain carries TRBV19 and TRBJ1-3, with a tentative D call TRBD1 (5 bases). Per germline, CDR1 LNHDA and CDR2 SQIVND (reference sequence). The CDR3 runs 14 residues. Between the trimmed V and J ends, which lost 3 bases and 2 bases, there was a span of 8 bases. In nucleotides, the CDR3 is TGTGCCAGTAGTATCCCCAGGGCTGGAAACACCATATATTTT. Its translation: CASSIPRAGNTIYF. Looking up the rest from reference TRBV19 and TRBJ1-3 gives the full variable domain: DGGITQSPKYLFRKEGQNVTLSCEQNLNHDAMYWYRQDPGQGLRLIYYSQIVNDFQKGDIAEGYSVSREKKESFPLTVTSAQKNPTAFYLCASSIPRAGNTIYFGEGSWLTVV.

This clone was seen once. The CDR3 nucleotides are TGCAGCGTTAAGCGGGAGGGCACAGATACGCAGTATTTT. Its translation: CSVKREGTDTQYF. This chain connects TRBV29-1 to TRBJ2-3; TRBD2 matches at 9 bases. V lost 5 bases to trimming and J lost 1 base; unmatched junction nucleotides: 1. CDR3 length: 13 amino acids. CDR1 is SQVTM and CDR2 is ANQGSEA in the germline V gene.

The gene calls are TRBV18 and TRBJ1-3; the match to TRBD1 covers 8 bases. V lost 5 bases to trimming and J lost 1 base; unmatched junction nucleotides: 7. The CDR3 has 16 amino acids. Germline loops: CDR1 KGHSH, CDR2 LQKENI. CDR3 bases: TGTGCCAGCTCAGAATTACAGGGGGAGTCTGGAAACACCATATATTTT. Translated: CASSELQGESGNTIYF.

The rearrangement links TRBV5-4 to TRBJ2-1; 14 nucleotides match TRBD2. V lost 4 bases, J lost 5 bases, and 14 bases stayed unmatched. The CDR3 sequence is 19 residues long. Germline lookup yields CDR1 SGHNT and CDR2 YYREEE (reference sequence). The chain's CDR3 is CASSPGLAGVGRSDNEQFF. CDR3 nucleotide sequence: TGTGCCAGCAGCCCGGGACTAGCGGGAGTAGGTAGGAGCGACAATGAGCAGTTCTTC.

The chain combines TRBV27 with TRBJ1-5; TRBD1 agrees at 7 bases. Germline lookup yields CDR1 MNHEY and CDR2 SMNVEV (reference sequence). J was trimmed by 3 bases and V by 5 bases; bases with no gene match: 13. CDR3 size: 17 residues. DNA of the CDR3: TGTGCCAGCAGTCCCAACCTCGGACAGGCTGTCAATCAGCCCCAGCATTTT. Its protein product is CASSPNLGQAVNQPQHF.

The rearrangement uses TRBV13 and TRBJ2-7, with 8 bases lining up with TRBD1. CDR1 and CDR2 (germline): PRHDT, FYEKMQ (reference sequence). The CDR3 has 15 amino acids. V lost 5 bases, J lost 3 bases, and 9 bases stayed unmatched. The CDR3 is CASSIQGAVHYEQYF. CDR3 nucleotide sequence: TGTGCCAGCAGCATTCAGGGGGCGGTTCACTACGAGCAGTACTTC.

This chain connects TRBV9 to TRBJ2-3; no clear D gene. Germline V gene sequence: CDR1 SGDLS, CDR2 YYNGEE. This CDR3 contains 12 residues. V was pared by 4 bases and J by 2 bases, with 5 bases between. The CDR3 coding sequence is TGTGCCAGCAGCCCCATCACAGATACGCAGTATTTT. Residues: CASSPITDTQYF.

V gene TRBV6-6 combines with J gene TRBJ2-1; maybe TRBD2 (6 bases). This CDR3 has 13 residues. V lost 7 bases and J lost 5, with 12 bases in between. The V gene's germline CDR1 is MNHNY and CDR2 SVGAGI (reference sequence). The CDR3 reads CASIRDLDNEQFF. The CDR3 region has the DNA TGTGCCAGCATCCGGGACTTGGACAATGAGCAGTTCTTC.

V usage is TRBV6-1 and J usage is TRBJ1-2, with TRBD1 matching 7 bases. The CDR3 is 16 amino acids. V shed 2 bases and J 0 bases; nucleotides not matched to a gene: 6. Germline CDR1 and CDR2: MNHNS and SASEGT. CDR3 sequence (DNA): TGTGCCAGCAGTGAAAGGGACAGAAGGACTAACTATGGCTACACCTTC. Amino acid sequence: CASSERDRRTNYGYTF.

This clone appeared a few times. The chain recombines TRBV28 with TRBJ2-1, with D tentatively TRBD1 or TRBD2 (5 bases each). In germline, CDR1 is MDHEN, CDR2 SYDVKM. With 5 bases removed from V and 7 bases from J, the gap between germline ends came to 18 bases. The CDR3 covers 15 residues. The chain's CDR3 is CASSLEAGSWNEQFF. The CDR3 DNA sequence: TGTGCCAGCAGTCTAGAGGCAGGGAGCTGGAATGAGCAGTTCTTC.

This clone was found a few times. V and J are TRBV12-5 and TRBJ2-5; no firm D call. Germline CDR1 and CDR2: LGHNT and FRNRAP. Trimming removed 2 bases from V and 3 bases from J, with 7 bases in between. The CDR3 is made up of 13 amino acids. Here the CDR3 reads CASGLMVKETQYF. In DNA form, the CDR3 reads TGTGCTAGTGGTTTGATGGTAAAAGAGACCCAGTACTTC.

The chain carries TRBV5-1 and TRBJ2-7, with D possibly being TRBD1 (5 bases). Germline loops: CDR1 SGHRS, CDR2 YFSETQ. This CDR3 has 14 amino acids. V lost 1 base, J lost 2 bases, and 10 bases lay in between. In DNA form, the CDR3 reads TGCGCCAGCAGCTTGCAGGCAGGGACCTACGAGCAGTACTTC. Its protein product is CASSLQAGTYEQYF.

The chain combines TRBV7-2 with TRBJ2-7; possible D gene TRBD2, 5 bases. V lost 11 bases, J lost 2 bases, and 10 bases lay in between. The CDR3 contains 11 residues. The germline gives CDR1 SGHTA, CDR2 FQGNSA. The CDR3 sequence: CAEGEAYEQYF. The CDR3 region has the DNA TGTGCCGAGGGTGAGGCCTACGAGCAGTACTTC.

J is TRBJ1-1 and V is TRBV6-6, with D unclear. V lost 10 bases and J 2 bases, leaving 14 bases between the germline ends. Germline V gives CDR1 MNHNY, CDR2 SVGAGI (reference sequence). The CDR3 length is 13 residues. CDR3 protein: CAIARTGNTEAFF. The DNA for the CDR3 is TGTGCCATCGCGAGGACGGGCAACACTGAAGCTTTCTTT.

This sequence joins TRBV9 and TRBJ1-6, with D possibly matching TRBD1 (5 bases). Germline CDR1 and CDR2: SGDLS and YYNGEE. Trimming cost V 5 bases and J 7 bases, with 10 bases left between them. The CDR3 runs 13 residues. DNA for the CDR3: TGTGCCAGCAGTTCAAGGGGAAATTCACCCCTCCACTTT. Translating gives CASSSRGNSPLHF.

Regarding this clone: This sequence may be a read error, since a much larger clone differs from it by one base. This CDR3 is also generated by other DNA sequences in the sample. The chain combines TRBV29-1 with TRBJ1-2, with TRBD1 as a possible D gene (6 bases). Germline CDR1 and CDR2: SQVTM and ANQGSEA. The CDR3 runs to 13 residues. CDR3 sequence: CSVNRATNYGYTF. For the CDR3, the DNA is TGCAGCGTTAACAGGGCAACTAACTATGGCTACACCTTT. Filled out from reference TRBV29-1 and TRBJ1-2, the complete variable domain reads SAVISQKPSRDICQRGTSLTIQCQVDSQVTMMFWYRQQPGQSLTLIATANQGSEATYESGFVIDKFPISRPNLTFSTLTVSNMSPEDSSIYLCSVNRATNYGYTFGSGTRLTVV.

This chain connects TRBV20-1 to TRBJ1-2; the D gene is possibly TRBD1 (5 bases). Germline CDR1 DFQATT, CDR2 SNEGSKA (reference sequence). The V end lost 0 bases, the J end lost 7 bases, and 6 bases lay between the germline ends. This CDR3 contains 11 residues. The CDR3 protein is CSAREGVGYTF. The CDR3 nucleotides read TGCAGTGCTAGAGAAGGGGTTGGCTACACCTTC.

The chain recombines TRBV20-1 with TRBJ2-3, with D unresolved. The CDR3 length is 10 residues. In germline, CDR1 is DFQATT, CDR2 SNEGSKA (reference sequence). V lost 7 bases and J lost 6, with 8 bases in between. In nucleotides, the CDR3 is TGCAGTGGATTGGTGGATACGCAGTATTTT. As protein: CSGLVDTQYF.

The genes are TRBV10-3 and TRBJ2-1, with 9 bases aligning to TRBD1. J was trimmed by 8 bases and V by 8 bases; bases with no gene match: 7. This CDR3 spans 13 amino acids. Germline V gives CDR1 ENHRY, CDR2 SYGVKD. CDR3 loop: CAIQGQGWDEQFF. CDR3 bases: TGTGCCATCCAAGGACAGGGGTGGGATGAGCAGTTCTTC.